The entry below gives a single TCR beta chain sequence along with its context. The CDR3 runs to 16 residues. The V gene end was trimmed by 5 bases and the J gene end by 6 bases; junction bases not matched to a gene: 11. Germline CDR1 and CDR2: SGHTA and FQGTGA. This sample was included in a study of blood T cell repertoires in COVID-19. Background on the study: Acute-phase and convalescent COVID-19 samples originated in the United States, Italy and Spain. T cells, B-cell-depleted T cells, or PBMCs supplied cDNA or gDNA.

Using immunoSEQ multiplex PCR, the repertoire was profiled, and TCRdb retains in-frame clones only, with some absent. Seen here are roughly 250,000 clones, 88% observed once, and the top ten hold approximately 2%. The sequence was obtained from a woman between 35 and 50 years old who had recovered from COVID-19. The rearrangement links TRBV7-3 to TRBJ2-3; 10 bases map to TRBD1. The sequenced material came from peripheral blood. The CDR3 loop is CASSPSRDRGVDTQYF. In nucleotides, the CDR3 is TGTGCCAGCAGCCCTAGCCGGGACAGGGGAGTGGATACGCAGTATTTT.